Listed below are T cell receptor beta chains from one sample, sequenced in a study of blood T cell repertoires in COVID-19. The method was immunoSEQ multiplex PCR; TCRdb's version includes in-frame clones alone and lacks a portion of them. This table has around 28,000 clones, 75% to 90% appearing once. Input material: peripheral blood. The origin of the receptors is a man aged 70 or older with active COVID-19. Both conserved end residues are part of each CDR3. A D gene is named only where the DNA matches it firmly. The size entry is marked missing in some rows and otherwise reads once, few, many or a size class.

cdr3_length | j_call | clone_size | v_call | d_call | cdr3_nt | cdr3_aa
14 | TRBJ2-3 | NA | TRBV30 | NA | TGTGCCTGGAGTATTCCCCAGGGGTCAGATACGCAGTATTTT | CAWSIPQGSDTQYF
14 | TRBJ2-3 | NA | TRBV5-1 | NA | TGCGCCAGCAGCTTGGAGCGGACCACAGATACGCAGTATTTT | CASSLERTTDTQYF
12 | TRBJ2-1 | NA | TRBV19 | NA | TGTGCCAGTAGTTACGAGGGCAATGAGCAGTTCTTC | CASSYEGNEQFF
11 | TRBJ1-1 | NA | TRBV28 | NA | TGTGCCAGCAGCGAGGGGAGGCGAGCTTTCTTT | CASSEGRRAFF
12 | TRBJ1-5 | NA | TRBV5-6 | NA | TGTGCCAGCAGCTACGAGGGTCAGCCCCAGCATTTT | CASSYEGQPQHF
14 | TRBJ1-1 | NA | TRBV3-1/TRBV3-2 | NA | TGTGCCAGCAGCCAAGATATATGGGGGGCTGAAGCTTTCTTT | CASSQDIWGAEAFF
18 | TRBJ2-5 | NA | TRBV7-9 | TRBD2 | TGTGCCAGCAGCTTACTGTCGGTTAGCGGGGGGGATCAAGAGACCCAGTACTTC | CASSLLSVSGGDQETQYF
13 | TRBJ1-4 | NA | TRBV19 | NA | TGTGCCAGTAGTATAAATCACAACGAAAAACTGTTTTTT | CASSINHNEKLFF
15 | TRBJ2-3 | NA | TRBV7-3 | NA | TGTGCCAGCAGCTTAAGGAGGGACCCCTCAGATACGCAGTATTTT | CASSLRRDPSDTQYF
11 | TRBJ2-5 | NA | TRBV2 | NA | TGTGCCAGCGGAGTACAAGAGACCCAGTACTTC | CASGVQETQYF
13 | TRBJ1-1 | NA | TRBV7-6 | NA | TGTGCCAGCAGCCCGCAGGAGAACACTGAAGCTTTCTTT | CASSPQENTEAFF
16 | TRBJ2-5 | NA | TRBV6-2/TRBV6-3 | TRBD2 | TGTGCCAGCAGTTACTGGAAGCGGGGGCTACAAGAGACCCAGTACTTC | CASSYWKRGLQETQYF
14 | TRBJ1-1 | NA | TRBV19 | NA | TGTGCCAGTAGTACCCGAGACAGTAGGACTGAAGCTTTCTTT | CASSTRDSRTEAFF
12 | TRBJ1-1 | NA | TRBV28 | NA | TGTGCCAGCAGTACAGTAAAAACTGAAGCTTTCTTT | CASSTVKTEAFF
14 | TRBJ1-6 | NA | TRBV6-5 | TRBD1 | TGTGCCAGCACCCTAGGGACAGATAATTCACCCCTCCACTTT | CASTLGTDNSPLHF
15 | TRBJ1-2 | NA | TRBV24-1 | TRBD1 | TGTGCCACCAGTGACCACACAGGGGCTAACTATGGCTACACCTTC | CATSDHTGANYGYTF
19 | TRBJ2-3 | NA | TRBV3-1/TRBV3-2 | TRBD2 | TGTGCCAGCAGCCGAGAAAGACTAGCGGGGGCCTCAAGCACAGATACGCAGTATTTT | CASSRERLAGASSTDTQYF
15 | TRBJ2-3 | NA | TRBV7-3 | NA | TGTGCCAGCAGCTTGGGCAGGGCCCTCACAGATACGCAGTATTTT | CASSLGRALTDTQYF
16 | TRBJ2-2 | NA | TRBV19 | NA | TGTGCCAGTGAACCTGGACAGTTTCTTAACACCGGGGAGCTGTTTTTT | CASEPGQFLNTGELFF
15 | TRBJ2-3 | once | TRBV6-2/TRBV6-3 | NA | TGTGCCAGCACCCCCGGGAGCCTAAGGACAGATACGCAGTATTTT | CASTPGSLRTDTQYF
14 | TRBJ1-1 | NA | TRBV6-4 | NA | TGTGCCATACCGGGGGACTTAAGGAACACTGAAGCTTTCTTT | CAIPGDLRNTEAFF
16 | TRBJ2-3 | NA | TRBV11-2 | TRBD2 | TGTGCCAGCAGCTTATTAGCGGGGGGCATTACAGATACGCAGTATTTT | CASSLLAGGITDTQYF
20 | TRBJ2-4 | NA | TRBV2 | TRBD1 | TGTGCCAGCAGTGTACCCCGGACCTCAGGGACAGCCCTAGCCAAAAACATTCAGTACTTC | CASSVPRTSGTALAKNIQYF
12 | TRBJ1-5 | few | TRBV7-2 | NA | TGTGCCAGCAGCCAAGCTAATCAGCCCCAGCATTTT | CASSQANQPQHF
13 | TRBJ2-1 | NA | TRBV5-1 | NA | TGCGCCAGCAGCTACGGTTCCTACAATGAGCAGTTCTTC | CASSYGSYNEQFF
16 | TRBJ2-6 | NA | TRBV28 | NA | TGTGCCAGCACTCAGGGGCAATTCTCTGGGGCCAACGTCCTGACTTTC | CASTQGQFSGANVLTF
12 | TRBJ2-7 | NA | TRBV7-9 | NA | TGTGCCAGCGCATGGGCCGAGGGCGAGCAGTACTTC | CASAWAEGEQYF
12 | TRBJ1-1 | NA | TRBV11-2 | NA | TGTGCCAGCAGCTTAGGTCGCACTGAAGCTTTCTTT | CASSLGRTEAFF
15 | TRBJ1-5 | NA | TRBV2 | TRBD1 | TGTGCCAGCAGGGGCACAGGGGGCGGCAATCAGCCCCAGCATTTT | CASRGTGGGNQPQHF
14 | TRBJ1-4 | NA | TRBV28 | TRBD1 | TGTGCCAGCAGTTTAAGGACAGGGGTCCGAAAACTGTTTTTT | CASSLRTGVRKLFF
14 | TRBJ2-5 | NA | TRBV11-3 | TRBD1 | TGTGCCAGCAGCTATCAGGGGGCTCGGGAGACCCAGTACTTC | CASSYQGARETQYF
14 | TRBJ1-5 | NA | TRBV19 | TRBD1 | TGTGCCAGTAGTGCCACAGGGGGAGGTCAGCCCCAGCATTTT | CASSATGGGQPQHF
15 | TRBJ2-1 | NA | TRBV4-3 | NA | TGCGCCAGCAGCCACAGACTAGTCCCATCATATGAGCAGTTCTTC | CASSHRLVPSYEQFF
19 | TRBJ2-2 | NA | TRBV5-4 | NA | TGTGCCAGCAGCTTGGTCCTTACCACACGAGGGCGTGGAACCGGGGAGCTGTTTTTT | CASSLVLTTRGRGTGELFF
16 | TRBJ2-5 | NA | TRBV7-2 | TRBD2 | TGTGCCAGCAGCTTAGCGGTAGCGGGGTCATTAAAGACCCAGTACTTC | CASSLAVAGSLKTQYF
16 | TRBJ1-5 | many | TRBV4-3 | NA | TGCGCCAGCAGCCAAGGGTTAGGCAGGGAGGGACAGCCCCAGCATTTT | CASSQGLGREGQPQHF
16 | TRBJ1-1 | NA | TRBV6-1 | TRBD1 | TGTGCCAGCAGTGAAGCCATGACAGGGGGATCCACTGAAGCTTTCTTT | CASSEAMTGGSTEAFF
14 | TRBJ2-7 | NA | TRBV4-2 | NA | TGTGCCAGCAGCCAAGATTTAGTCCCCTACGAGCAGTACTTC | CASSQDLVPYEQYF
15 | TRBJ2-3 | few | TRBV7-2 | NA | TGTGCCAGCAGCCCCAGGGGGCGGGGGGGCGATACGCAGTATTTT | CASSPRGRGGDTQYF